This TCR beta chain came from a study of blood T cell repertoires in COVID-19 (dated by TCRdb to about 2020). As for the study more broadly: Samples from collaborators originated in the United States, Italy and Spain and spanned both the acute and convalescent phases of COVID-19. The material from the prospective study consisted of cDNA or gDNA derived from T cells, B-cell-depleted T cells, or PBMCs. Subjects who had been exposed to COVID-19, were actively infected with it, or had recovered from it provided the deeply sampled blood TCRbeta repertoires that made up the dataset. The repertoires were released in a freely available public database intended as a resource for research on the immune response to SARS-CoV-2. The samples were drawn from two sources: the first 160 participants of the ongoing ImmuneRACE study, and 1,000 to 1,500 subjects contributed by 6 global collaborators. Nearly every sample came with metadata listing a de-identified subject ID, COVID-19 status, age in years and sex. Where HLA class I and class II types were available, the types were taken from metadata supplied by the sample provider, not from assay-based typing.

Participants in the prospective study were aged about 18 to 95 years, lived in some 24 United States geographic areas, and enrolled through a virtual design. In the prospective study, participants were assigned to cohorts based on the clinical history participants reported in a screening survey and a study questionnaire. ImmuneRACE Cohort 3 recovered participants were defined by two consecutive negative NP/OP PCR tests, healthcare professional clearance, or symptom resolution. In the prospective study, whole blood, serum and a nasopharyngeal or oropharyngeal swab were collected from each participant by mobile phlebotomists. Participants in the prospective study had the option to provide additional blood draws and questionnaires over an approximately two-month period. Blood samples from the prospective study were shipped frozen or at room temperature prior to DNA extraction. What the authors observed across the whole study: The quantity of clinical and demographic metadata differed by source and by participant and was supplied without curation.

The CDR3 runs 13 amino acids, cysteine and phenylalanine included. Only the CDR3 part of the read is kept: 39 bases, read in frame from the first base. CDR1 and CDR2 are read off the germline V gene as MNHEY and SVGAGI. After removal of 7 bases from V and 5 bases from J, the junction retains 4 bases not matched to a gene. TCRbeta CDR3 regions were amplified from genomic DNA by means of the immunoSEQ Assay, a bias-controlled multiplex PCR. In the source study's methods: The number of nucleated cells in each sample was estimated by amplification of reference gene primers within the assay. To quantify the absolute abundance of each unique TCRbeta CDR3 rearrangement, sequence reads were collapsed and filtered. Productive Simpson clonality was computed per sample as the square root of Simpson's diversity index over productive rearrangements. The clones in this table, taken by TCRdb from immuneACCESS, are in-frame only. Not every clone is retained; where verified, under half of the shortfall comes from an unresolved V gene, and the cause of the rest is unknown. The DNA was the basis for D and trimming; V, J and clone size are from that table. The sample table lists around 310,000 clones, about nine tenths of them with a count of one. The ten most abundant clones make up just under 9.5% of the sample.

Note on this clone: What this receptor recognizes is not known. No much larger clone exists at a distance of one base, and base qualities are not known.

The chain is assembled from TRBV6-5 and TRBJ2-5, and 10 bases in between align with TRBD1. Sequencing was carried out using PBMCs or T cells enriched from blood (not recorded which). The origin of this receptor is a woman aged 30 to 39 who had recovered from COVID-19. The bases are TGTGCCAGCACGGTGACAGGGGGCGAGACCCAGTACTTC. This is translated as CASTVTGGETQYF.